This T cell receptor beta chain was captured by sequencing in a study of blood T cell repertoires in COVID-19. Sequencing was performed with immunoSEQ multiplex PCR; in TCRdb, only in-frame clones are kept and a portion is missing. The sample yields 110,000 or so clones, around 89% seen once. Trimming shortened V by 4 bases and J by 7 bases, and 17 bases separated the two germline ends. In germline, CDR1 is SGDLS, CDR2 YYNGEE. CDR3 length: 14 residues. This clone turned up a few times. This sequence originates from a human donor with acute or convalescent COVID-19. The donor label of this sample is uncertain. Sequencing was performed on peripheral blood. The chain uses TRBV9 and TRBJ2-5, with TRBD1 as a possible D gene (6 bases). DNA for the CDR3: TGTGCCAGCAGCCCCCGGACAGATCTAGGGACCCAGTACTTC. This sequence encodes CASSPRTDLGTQYF.